This T cell receptor beta chain was obtained from a study of Ad26.COV2.S vaccination and SARS-CoV-2 variants. Assay: immunoSEQ multiplex PCR; the TCRdb copy retains only in-frame clones and omits some. Of 400,000 to 450,000 clones listed, around 92% are singletons. Sample treatment: roughly 18 received Ad26.COV2.S at low or high dose, single or two shots; roughly five received placebo; per-sample allocation not given. Specimen acquisition occurred on day 63 following the initial vaccine or placebo injection. Trimming cost V 1 base and J 0 bases, with 12 bases left between them. Per germline, CDR1 LGHNA and CDR2 YSLEER. The CDR3 spans 17 residues.

Sequenced here: peripheral blood, sampled in a trial of Ad26.COV2.S vaccine versus placebo. This TCR was sampled from a person aged 18 to 65 who received the Ad26.COV2.S COVID-19 vaccine or a placebo. The J gene is TRBJ1-4, the V gene TRBV4-3; D is unclear. The chain's CDR3 is CASSQVDPRSTNEKLFF. In DNA, the CDR3 is TGCGCCAGCAGCCAAGTGGATCCCAGATCAACTAATGAAAAACTGTTTTTT.